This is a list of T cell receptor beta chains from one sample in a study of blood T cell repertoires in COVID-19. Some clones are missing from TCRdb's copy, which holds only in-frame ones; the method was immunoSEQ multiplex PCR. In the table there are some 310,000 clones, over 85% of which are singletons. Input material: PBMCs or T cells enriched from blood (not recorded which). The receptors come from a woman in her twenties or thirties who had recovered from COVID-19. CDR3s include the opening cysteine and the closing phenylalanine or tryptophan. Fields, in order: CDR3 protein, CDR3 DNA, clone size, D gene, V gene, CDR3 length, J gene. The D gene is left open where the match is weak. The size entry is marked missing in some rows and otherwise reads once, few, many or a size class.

CASSLAFPGAGELFF TGTGCCAGCAGCTTAGCGTTCCCGGGGGCCGGGGAGCTGTTTTTT NA NA TRBV7-9 15 TRBJ2-2
CASRRQENTEAFF TGTGCCAGCAGGAGACAGGAGAACACTGAAGCTTTCTTT NA NA TRBV9 13 TRBJ1-1
CASSSTFTDTQYF TGTGCCAGCAGCTCTACCTTCACAGATACGCAGTATTTT few NA TRBV7-2 13 TRBJ2-3
CASSFSLNTEAFF TGTGCCAGCAGTTTCTCGTTGAACACTGAAGCTTTCTTT NA NA TRBV28 13 TRBJ1-1
CASSPSRGEGNTIYF TGCGCCAGCAGCCCATCACGGGGGGAGGGAAACACCATATATTTT few NA TRBV4-1 15 TRBJ1-3
CASSTNLAVSTDTQYF TGTGCCAGCAGCACCAACCTAGCGGTTTCCACAGATACGCAGTATTTT NA TRBD2 TRBV11-1 16 TRBJ2-3
CASRLAGYEQYF TGTGCCAGCAGGCTAGCGGGTTACGAGCAGTACTTC NA TRBD2 TRBV6-1 12 TRBJ2-7
CASSDNRGRPQHF TGTGCCAGCAGTGATAACAGGGGTAGGCCCCAGCATTTT NA TRBD1 TRBV25-1 13 TRBJ1-5
CASSQVSSGVRTEAFF TGTGCCAGCAGCCAAGTATCGTCGGGAGTCAGAACTGAAGCTTTCTTT NA NA TRBV3-1/TRBV3-2 16 TRBJ1-1
CASSFSGDEKLFF TGTGCCAGCAGTTTCTCAGGGGATGAAAAACTGTTTTTT once NA TRBV12-3/TRBV12-4 13 TRBJ1-4
CAISERGTDTEAFF TGTGCCATCAGTGAACGGGGGACCGACACTGAAGCTTTCTTT NA NA TRBV10-3 14 TRBJ1-1
CASSLETSAETQYF TGCGCCAGCAGCTTGGAGACTAGCGCAGAGACCCAGTACTTC NA TRBD2 TRBV5-1 14 TRBJ2-5
CASMLAESSYEQYF TGTGCCAGCATGTTAGCGGAAAGCTCCTACGAGCAGTACTTC NA NA TRBV11-2 14 TRBJ2-7
CASRRGLAGEGSYNEQFF TGTGCCAGCAGACGTGGACTAGCGGGAGAGGGATCCTACAATGAGCAGTTCTTC NA TRBD2 TRBV27 18 TRBJ2-1